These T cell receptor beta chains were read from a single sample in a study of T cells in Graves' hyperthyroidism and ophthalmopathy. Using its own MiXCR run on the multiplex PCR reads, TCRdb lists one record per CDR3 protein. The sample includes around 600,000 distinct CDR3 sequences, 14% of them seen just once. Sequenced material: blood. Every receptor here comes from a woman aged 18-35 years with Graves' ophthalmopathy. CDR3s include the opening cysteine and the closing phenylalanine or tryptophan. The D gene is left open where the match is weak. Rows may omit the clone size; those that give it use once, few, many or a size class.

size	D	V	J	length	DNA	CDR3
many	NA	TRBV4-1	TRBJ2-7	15	TGCGCCAGCAGCCAAGATAACATCGAGCCCTACGAGCAGTACTTC	CASSQDNIEPYEQYF
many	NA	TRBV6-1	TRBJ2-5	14	TGTGCCAGCAGCACCCCTGGAGGTGGAGAGACCCAGTACTTC	CASSTPGGGETQYF
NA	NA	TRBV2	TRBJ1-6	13	TGTGCCAGCTCCCCCTGGGGGAATTCACCCCTCCACTTT	CASSPWGNSPLHF
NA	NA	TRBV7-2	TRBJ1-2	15	TGTGCCAGCAGTTCATACGGGGAAGAGGGCTATGGCTACACCTTC	CASSSYGEEGYGYTF
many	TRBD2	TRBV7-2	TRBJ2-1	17	TGTGCCAGCACCCTTGGGGGAGGGCGGGACCCCTACAATGAGCAGTTCTTC	CASTLGGGRDPYNEQFF
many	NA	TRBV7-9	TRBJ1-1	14	TGTGCCAGCAGCTTAGAGGAGGGTTACACTGAAGCTTTCTTT	CASSLEEGYTEAFF
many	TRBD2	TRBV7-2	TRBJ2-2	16	TGTGCCACCGGGGGCGGGAGGGAAACGAACACCGGGGAGCTGTTTTTT	CATGGGRETNTGELFF
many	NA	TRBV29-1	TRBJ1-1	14	TGCAGCGTTGAAGAGGGGTCGTGGAACACTGAAGCTTTCTTT	CSVEEGSWNTEAFF
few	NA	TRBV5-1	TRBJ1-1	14	TGCGCCAGCAGAGAAAGAGGGATGAACACTGAAGCTTTCTTT	CASRERGMNTEAFF
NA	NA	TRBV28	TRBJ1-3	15	TGTGCCAGCAGTTCGCCAGGCAGCTCTGGAAACACCATATATTTT	CASSSPGSSGNTIYF
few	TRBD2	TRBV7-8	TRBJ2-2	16	TGTGCCAGCAGCTTAGAAGGTAGCGGGAGCACCGGGGAGCTGTTTTTT	CASSLEGSGSTGELFF
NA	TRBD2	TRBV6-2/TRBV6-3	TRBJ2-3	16	TGTGCCAGCAGCCTGCAACTAGCGGGAGTTGCAGATACGCAGTATTTT	CASSLQLAGVADTQYF
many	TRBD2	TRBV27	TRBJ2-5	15	TGTGCCAGCAGCAACCTACAGGGACTAGGGAACACCCAGTACTTC	CASSNLQGLGNTQYF